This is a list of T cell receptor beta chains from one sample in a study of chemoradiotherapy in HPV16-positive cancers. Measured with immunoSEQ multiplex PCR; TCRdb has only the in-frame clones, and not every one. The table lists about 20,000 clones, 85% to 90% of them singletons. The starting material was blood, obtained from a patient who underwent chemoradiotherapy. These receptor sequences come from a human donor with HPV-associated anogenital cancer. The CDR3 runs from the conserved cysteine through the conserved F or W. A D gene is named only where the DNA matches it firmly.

CDR3aa: CASSLRGGQTRGAFF
d_gene: .
v_gene: TRBV13
j_gene: TRBJ1-1

CDR3aa: CASSWGLAGYNEQFF
d_gene: TRBD2
v_gene: TRBV5-4
j_gene: TRBJ2-1

CDR3aa: CASSTTGVGRQPQHF
d_gene: TRBD1
v_gene: TRBV5-8
j_gene: TRBJ1-5

CDR3aa: CASSEYGGYEQYF
d_gene: .
v_gene: TRBV6-1
j_gene: TRBJ2-7

CDR3aa: CASSSRFAYQDRAIWSTNEKLFF
d_gene: TRBD1
v_gene: TRBV27
j_gene: TRBJ1-4

CDR3aa: CASSAGVLTEAFF
d_gene: .
v_gene: TRBV9
j_gene: TRBJ1-1

CDR3aa: CSVLGVGFPEAFF
d_gene: .
v_gene: TRBV29-1
j_gene: TRBJ1-1

CDR3aa: CASSRKIKGGGYTF
d_gene: .
v_gene: TRBV7-2
j_gene: TRBJ1-2

CDR3aa: CASSVTDNTGELFF
d_gene: .
v_gene: TRBV5-5
j_gene: TRBJ2-2

CDR3aa: CASSFTGVTDTQYF
d_gene: TRBD1
v_gene: TRBV5-1
j_gene: TRBJ2-3

CDR3aa: CASSLFASGQGTDTQYF
d_gene: .
v_gene: TRBV5-1
j_gene: TRBJ2-3

CDR3aa: CASSFRVLALGEQFF
d_gene: .
v_gene: TRBV11-2
j_gene: TRBJ2-1

CDR3aa: CASSSLGQGNGYTF
d_gene: TRBD1
v_gene: TRBV7-9
j_gene: TRBJ1-2

CDR3aa: CASSPGRLNTEAFF
d_gene: .
v_gene: TRBV10-1
j_gene: TRBJ1-1

CDR3aa: CASSIAPVNQPQHF
d_gene: .
v_gene: TRBV19
j_gene: TRBJ1-5

CDR3aa: CASSQSRTVYEQYF
d_gene: .
v_gene: TRBV14
j_gene: .

CDR3aa: CASSALGSAYTDTQYF
d_gene: .
v_gene: TRBV27
j_gene: TRBJ2-3

CDR3aa: CAWRESGLGTQYF
d_gene: TRBD2
v_gene: TRBV30
j_gene: TRBJ2-5

CDR3aa: CASRRKPGPSNTGELFF
d_gene: .
v_gene: TRBV27
j_gene: TRBJ2-2

CDR3aa: CASGPGPPGTGELFF
d_gene: .
v_gene: TRBV2
j_gene: TRBJ2-2

CDR3aa: CASSKSLWTGELFF
d_gene: .
v_gene: TRBV19
j_gene: TRBJ2-2

CDR3aa: CASSVDAGPDNEQFF
d_gene: .
v_gene: TRBV9
j_gene: TRBJ2-1

CDR3aa: CASSLGGQEGRYGYTF
d_gene: .
v_gene: TRBV7-2
j_gene: TRBJ1-2

CDR3aa: CASSALAMYNEQFF
d_gene: .
v_gene: TRBV7-9
j_gene: TRBJ2-1

CDR3aa: CASRLIAGGLDEQFF
d_gene: TRBD2
v_gene: TRBV19
j_gene: TRBJ2-1

CDR3aa: CASSFGAVYNEQFF
d_gene: .
v_gene: TRBV7-9
j_gene: TRBJ2-1

CDR3aa: CASSPAVGGYEQFF
d_gene: .
v_gene: TRBV7-3
j_gene: TRBJ2-1

CDR3aa: CASSYTGTAYNEQFF
d_gene: .
v_gene: TRBV5-5
j_gene: TRBJ2-1

CDR3aa: CASSLMNTGELFF
d_gene: .
v_gene: TRBV5-4
j_gene: TRBJ2-2

CDR3aa: CATSRGGTVSYEQYF
d_gene: TRBD1
v_gene: TRBV15
j_gene: TRBJ2-7

CDR3aa: CASSGLRPTTYEQYF
d_gene: .
v_gene: TRBV10-2
j_gene: TRBJ2-7

CDR3aa: CASSDPKRTDTQYF
d_gene: .
v_gene: TRBV10-1
j_gene: TRBJ2-3

CDR3aa: CAISEAGDLVGYEQYF
d_gene: TRBD2
v_gene: TRBV10-3
j_gene: TRBJ2-7

CDR3aa: CSVGEPLTGGEQYF
d_gene: TRBD1
v_gene: TRBV29-1
j_gene: TRBJ2-7

CDR3aa: CASSLGTGGYGYTF
d_gene: TRBD1
v_gene: TRBV13
j_gene: TRBJ1-2

CDR3aa: CASLGDIDTEAFF
d_gene: .
v_gene: TRBV2
j_gene: TRBJ1-1

CDR3aa: CASRQTGGSTGELFF
d_gene: TRBD1
v_gene: TRBV14
j_gene: TRBJ2-2

CDR3aa: CASSGGQGRLAGNTIYF
d_gene: TRBD1
v_gene: TRBV9
j_gene: TRBJ1-3

CDR3aa: CASSFPSYSNQPQHF
d_gene: .
v_gene: TRBV28
j_gene: TRBJ1-5

CDR3aa: CASSYSMGGSGYTF
d_gene: .
v_gene: TRBV6-5
j_gene: TRBJ1-2

CDR3aa: CASSLGAGMDEKLFF
d_gene: .
v_gene: TRBV7-9
j_gene: TRBJ1-4

CDR3aa: CASSLVAGGSTDTQYF
d_gene: .
v_gene: TRBV7-2
j_gene: TRBJ2-3

CDR3aa: CASSDNRVGSLSEKLFF
d_gene: .
v_gene: TRBV2
j_gene: TRBJ1-4

CDR3aa: CASSHEETQYF
d_gene: .
v_gene: TRBV14
j_gene: TRBJ2-5

CDR3aa: CASSPPGLTEAFF
d_gene: .
v_gene: TRBV18
j_gene: TRBJ1-1

CDR3aa: CASIPGQALVDGEKLFF
d_gene: TRBD1
v_gene: TRBV19
j_gene: TRBJ1-4